Shown below are 18 T cell receptor beta chains from a single sample sequenced in a study of metastatic and nonmetastatic thyroid tumors. Patients underwent thyroid surgery, and none had received any treatment before it. TCRdb re-processed the PCR reads through MiXCR. The data contain about 21,000 clones, 15% to 20% of them singletons. Specimen: blood. These receptors were collected from a male donor with papillary thyroid cancer or a benign thyroid nodule (not recorded which). Some clones in this sample may be carry-over from other donors' samples.

This clone occurred many times. This chain links TRBV2 with TRBJ2-5; possible D gene TRBD1, 6 bases. The length of the CDR3 is 15 residues. Germline CDR1 and CDR2: SNHLY and FYNNEI. V shed 6 bases and J shed 1 base, with 15 bases lying between them. The CDR3 protein is CASRLTGRSQETQYF. DNA of the CDR3: TGTGCCAGCAGACTAACAGGGAGAAGCCAAGAGACCCAGTACTTC.

This clone was detected ten times or more. The chain links TRBV28 to TRBJ1-3; TRBD1 aligns across 9 bases. This CDR3 region has 14 residues. CDR1 is MDHEN, CDR2 SYDVKM, per germline. V lost 6 bases and J lost 2; bases outside the gene matches: 2. The CDR3 DNA is TGTGCCAGCAGACAGGGGGCGCCTGGAAACACCATATATTTT. As protein: CASRQGAPGNTIYF.

This clone was counted at least ten times. The chain couples TRBV20-1 to TRBJ1-2; maybe TRBD1 (6 bases). Germline V lookup: CDR1 DFQATT, CDR2 SNEGSKA (reference sequence). Trimming stripped 0 bases from V and 8 bases from J, with 19 bases between. This CDR3 has 15 residues. CDR3 sequence (DNA): TGCAGTGCTAGAGACCCAGACGGGACACTAACAGGCTACACCTTC. Translating it yields CSARDPDGTLTGYTF.

About this clone: Additional DNA sequences in this sample encode the identical CDR3. V is TRBV30 and J is TRBJ2-7; D is unclear. This CDR3 region has 11 residues. Trimming pared 2 bases from V and 6 bases from J, leaving 8 bases between. From germline, CDR1 is GTSNPN and CDR2 SVGIG (reference sequence). The DNA of the CDR3 is TGTGCCTGGAGTATTTCTCTCGAGCAGTACTTC. Its translation is CAWSISLEQYF.

This clone was recorded at least ten times. This chain uses TRBV6-1 with TRBJ2-5; 9 bases map to TRBD2. In germline, CDR1 is MNHNS, CDR2 SASEGT. CDR3 length: 12 amino acids. The J segment lost 6 bases and the V segment lost 8 bases, leaving 4 bases of the junction unmatched. The DNA of the CDR3 is TGTGCCAGCTCCAGCGGGGGGAAGACCCAGTACTTC. It translates to CASSSGGKTQYF.

This clone appeared a single time. The rearrangement joins TRBV20-1 to TRBJ2-7; D is possibly TRBD1 or TRBD2 (7 bases each). CDR1 DFQATT and CDR2 SNEGSKA come from the germline V gene (reference sequence). The CDR3 length is 14 residues. V dropped 2 bases and J dropped 7 bases, with 18 bases sitting between them. CDR3 sequence reads: CSARKAGQKREQYF. The CDR3 bases are TGCAGTGCTAGAAAAGCGGGACAGAAACGAGAGCAGTACTTC.

This clone was seen a single time. The chain recombines TRBV6-2 or TRBV6-3 with TRBJ2-3; 7 nucleotides align to TRBD1. This CDR3 comprises 13 residues. J was trimmed by 2 bases and V by 6 bases; bases with no gene match: 2. The germline V gene has CDR1 MNHEY and CDR2 SVGEGT. CDR3 protein: CASRTGPTDTQYF. In DNA form, the CDR3 reads TGTGCCAGCAGGACAGGGCCCACAGATACGCAGTATTTT.

As to this clone: An end of the junction differs from the germline gene, which may be a read error. This rearrangement joins TRBV11-2 to TRBJ1-2; tentatively, D is TRBD1 (5 bases). This CDR3 has 13 residues. The germline gives CDR1 SGHAT, CDR2 FQNNGV. CDR3 in amino acids: CASSFGGGYGYTF. The DNA of the CDR3 is TGTGCCAGCAGCTTCGGGGGTGGCTATGGCTACACATTC.

Sample share makes this clone medium-sized. This rearrangement joins TRBV18 to TRBJ2-7; 12 bases fit TRBD1. Germline CDR1 is KGHSH and CDR2 is LQKENI. With V trimmed by 5 bases and J by 6 bases, 11 bases remained unmatched. CDR3 length: 16 amino acids. The CDR3, as DNA: TGTGCCAGCTCAACCAGATTAGGGACAGGGGGCGGCGAGCAGTACTTC. Translated, it gives CASSTRLGTGGGEQYF.

The chain uses TRBV30 and TRBJ2-1; 8 bases agree with TRBD2. V trimming: 4 bases; J trimming: 3 bases; junction bases outside the gene matches: 2. The CDR3 length is 13 residues. Germline lookup yields CDR1 GTSNPN and CDR2 SVGIG (reference sequence). This chain's CDR3 is CAWKAGVYNEQFF. The DNA for the CDR3 is TGTGCCTGGAAAGCGGGGGTCTACAATGAGCAGTTCTTC.

This clone was seen many times. The chain links TRBV5-6 to TRBJ2-3; 7 bases match TRBD1. The CDR3 is 14 residues long. Germline V gene lookup returns CDR1 SGHDT and CDR2 YYEEEE. The ends lost 6 bases at V and 1 base at J; junction bases unmatched: 5. CDR3 sequence (DNA): TGTGCCAGCATAGAAGGGACAGGCACAGATACGCAGTATTTT. This codes for CASIEGTGTDTQYF. Together with reference TRBV5-6 and TRBJ2-3, the CDR3 gives the full variable domain: DAGVTQSPTHLIKTRGQQVTLRCSPKSGHDTVSWYQQALGQGPQFIFQYYEEEERQRGNFPDRFSGHQFPNYSSELNVNALLLGDSALYLCASIEGTGTDTQYFGPGTRLTVL.

This clone was recorded many times. The chain combines TRBV5-5 with TRBJ2-3; a weak D match, TRBD1 (6 bases). Per the germline V gene, CDR1 is SGHKS and CDR2 is YYEKEE (reference sequence). The CDR3 is made up of 14 amino acids. V was trimmed by 2 bases and J by 3 bases, leaving 10 bases between them. The CDR3 DNA reads as TGTGCCAGCAGCTTCCGGACAGTTACAGATACGCAGTATTTT. It codes for CASSFRTVTDTQYF.

This clone has more than one count but fewer than ten. This rearrangement joins TRBV6-1 to TRBJ1-3; TRBD1 matches 7 bases. The V gene end was trimmed by 7 bases and the J gene end by 6 bases; junction bases not matched to a gene: 15. The germline CDR1 and CDR2 sequences are MNHNS and SASEGT. The CDR3 spans 16 residues. The CDR3 spells CASIARAGGVENTIYF. The CDR3 nucleotides are TGTGCCAGCATCGCCCGAGCAGGGGGGGTTGAAAACACCATATATTTT.

The chain recombines TRBV6-1 with TRBJ2-2; TRBD1 is a possible D gene (5 bases). The CDR3 runs to 17 residues. CDR1 MNHNS and CDR2 SASEGT come from the germline V gene. V lost 7 bases and J lost 2, with 20 bases in between. The CDR3 region has the DNA TGTGCCAGCATACCTAGGCCCCCTCAGGGTAACACCGGGGAGCTGTTTTTT. Encoded protein: CASIPRPPQGNTGELFF.

The chain links TRBV15 to TRBJ1-3, with D perhaps matching TRBD1 (5 bases). CDR3 length: 15 amino acids. Trimming shortened V by 7 bases and J by 6 bases, and 19 bases separated the two germline ends. The germline CDR1 and CDR2 sequences are LNHNV and YYDKDF (reference sequence). CDR3 sequence: CATIRDRGSSNTIYF. DNA for the CDR3: TGTGCCACCATTAGAGATCGGGGGAGTTCAAACACCATATATTTT.

This clone was found many times. This may come from a read error, since a much larger clone is one base off. Other DNA sequences in this sample translate to the same CDR3. This chain joins TRBV19 and TRBJ1-1; tentatively, D is TRBD1 (5 bases). CDR1 and CDR2 (germline): LNHDA, SQIVND (reference sequence). The CDR3 is 13 amino acids. The DNA of the CDR3 is TGCGCCAGTAGTATGCGGGGCAGGGAAGGAGCTTTCTTT. Its protein product is CASSMRGREGAFF.

By proportion, this clone is medium-sized. This rearrangement joins TRBV10-1 to TRBJ2-1; 7 bases agree with TRBD2. Trimming removed 1 base from V and 9 bases from J; junction bases left unmatched: 6. The CDR3 is 14 amino acids. The germline V gene encodes CDR1 WNHNN and CDR2 SYGVQD (reference sequence). CDR3: CASSELSWGGEQFF. In nucleotides, the CDR3 is TGCGCCAGCAGTGAGTTATCTTGGGGGGGTGAGCAGTTCTTC.

This clone ranks as medium-sized. This rearrangement joins TRBV6-1 to TRBJ1-3, with 10 bases aligning to TRBD1. The CDR3 runs to 16 residues. CDR1 is MNHNS and CDR2 is SASEGT in the germline V gene. Trimming cost V 4 bases and J 4 bases; bases outside gene matches: 7. CDR3 amino acids: CASSARTGGSGNTIYF. The CDR3 region has the DNA TGTGCCAGCAGTGCACGGACAGGGGGATCAGGAAACACCATATATTTT.